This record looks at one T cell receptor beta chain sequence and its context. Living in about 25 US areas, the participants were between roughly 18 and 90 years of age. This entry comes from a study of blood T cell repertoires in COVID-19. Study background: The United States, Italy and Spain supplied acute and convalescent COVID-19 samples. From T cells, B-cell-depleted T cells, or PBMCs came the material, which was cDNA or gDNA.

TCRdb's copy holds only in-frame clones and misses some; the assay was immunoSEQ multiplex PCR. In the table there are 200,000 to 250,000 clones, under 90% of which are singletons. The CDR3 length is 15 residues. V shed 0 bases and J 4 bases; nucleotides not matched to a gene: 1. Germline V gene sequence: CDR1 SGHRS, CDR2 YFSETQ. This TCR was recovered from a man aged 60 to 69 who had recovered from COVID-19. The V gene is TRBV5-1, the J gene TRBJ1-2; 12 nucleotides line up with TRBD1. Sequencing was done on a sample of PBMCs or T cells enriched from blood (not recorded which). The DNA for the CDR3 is TGCGCCAGCAGCTTGGAGGGACAGGGGGCCTATGGCTACACCTTC. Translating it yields CASSLEGQGAYGYTF.